The 15 T cell receptor beta chains listed next were all sequenced from one sample in a study of brain T cells in children with intractable seizures. Time point defined: blood from clinic visit 5 months post-surgery; TSC patient then seizure free. This table comes from immunoSEQ multiplex PCR, and its TCRdb copy is limited to in-frame clones, with some not included. The sample records 340,000 or so clones, about 94% being singletons. Source: peripheral blood, taken about 5 months after surgery. The receptors originated from a boy younger than two with tuberous sclerosis and intractable seizures.

This chain joins TRBV5-5 and TRBJ2-3; D possibly corresponds to TRBD1 (8 bases). In germline, CDR1 is SGHKS, CDR2 YYEKEE (reference sequence). The CDR3 has 15 amino acids. The V end lost 3 bases, the J end lost 4 bases, and 15 bases lay between the germline ends. The CDR3 here is CASSSRQGRADTQYF. CDR3 DNA sequence: TGTGCCAGCAGCTCGAGACAGGGGAGGGCAGATACGCAGTATTTT.

The V gene is TRBV28, the J gene TRBJ2-6, with D possibly matching TRBD1 (5 bases). Trimming shortened V by 5 bases and J by 2 bases, and 13 bases separated the two germline ends. There are 16 residues in the CDR3. CDR1 and CDR2 from the germline V gene are MDHEN and SYDVKM. The CDR3, as DNA: TGTGCCAGCAGTCCTCAGGGTTTTGCTGGGGCCAACGTCCTGACTTTC. It translates to CASSPQGFAGANVLTF.

Worth noting for this clone: The same CDR3 is also encoded by other DNA sequences in this sample. The V and J genes are TRBV24-1 and TRBJ1-2, with unresolved D. This CDR3 contains 11 residues. Germline V gene data show CDR1 as KGHDR and CDR2 as SFDVKD. The V and J ends lost 4 bases and 4 bases respectively, with 3 bases between them. CDR3 sequence: CATSDSYGYTF. In nucleotides, the CDR3 is TGTGCCACCAGTGACTCCTATGGCTACACCTTC.

The J gene is TRBJ1-1, the V gene TRBV5-1; perhaps TRBD1 as D (5 bases). Trimming shortened V by 0 bases and J by 2 bases, and 8 bases separated the two germline ends. Germline assignment: CDR1 SGHRS and CDR2 YFSETQ. The CDR3 covers 14 residues. In nucleotides, the CDR3 is TGCGCCAGCAGCTTGGAAAGGGGAAACACTGAAGCTTTCTTT. It specifies CASSLERGNTEAFF.

The V and J genes are TRBV6-5 and TRBJ2-7; D might be TRBD1 or TRBD2, each matching 5 bases. The CDR3 is made up of 15 amino acids. Per the germline V gene, CDR1 is MNHEY and CDR2 is SVGAGI. V was clipped by 4 bases and J by 9 bases, with 22 bases between them. The CDR3 is CASSSAGTLVEGQYF. For the CDR3, the DNA is TGTGCCAGCAGTTCCGCCGGGACGCTGGTCGAAGGGCAGTACTTC.

The chain uses TRBV29-1 and TRBJ2-1, with D maybe TRBD1 (6 bases). Germline V lookup: CDR1 SQVTM, CDR2 ANQGSEA. The CDR3 runs 15 residues. Trimming shortened V by 5 bases and J by 4 bases, and 18 bases separated the two germline ends. This CDR3 is CSVSNRVGAYNEQFF. CDR3 DNA sequence: TGCAGCGTTTCAAACAGGGTAGGGGCTTACAATGAGCAGTTCTTC.

The V and J genes are TRBV6-5 and TRBJ2-2; no clear D. Trimming pared 0 bases from V and 6 bases from J, leaving 5 bases between. The CDR3 runs to 13 residues. Germline V lookup: CDR1 MNHEY, CDR2 SVGAGI. The CDR3 spells CASSYSPAGELFF. CDR3 nucleotide sequence: TGTGCCAGCAGTTACTCTCCCGCCGGGGAGCTGTTTTTT.

This chain uses TRBV12-1 with TRBJ2-1; the tabulated D call, TRBD2, remains unverified against the DNA. TRBV12-1 is flagged as a pseudogene. The CDR3 extends over 19 amino acids. CDR3 in DNA: TGTGCCAGCAGCTCTCCGATGGGACTAGCGGGAAACTCCTACAATGAGCAGTTCTTC. Translating it yields CASSSPMGLAGNSYNEQFF.

The chain recombines TRBV3-1 (or the pseudogene TRBV3-2) with TRBJ1-6; a possible D gene is TRBD1 (5 bases). The CDR3 covers 14 residues. Germline V gives CDR1 LGHDT, CDR2 YNNKEL (reference sequence). Trimming took 2 bases from V and 7 from J, leaving 9 bases between them. CDR3 DNA sequence: TGTGCCAGCAGCCAAAATAAGGGGAATTCACCCCTCCACTTT. Protein: CASSQNKGNSPLHF.

The chain combines TRBV28 with TRBJ2-3; D is undetermined. CDR1 MDHEN and CDR2 SYDVKM come from the germline V gene. The V and J ends lost 4 bases and 3 bases respectively, with 17 bases between them. This CDR3 comprises 16 residues. CDR3 nucleotide sequence: TGTGCCAGCAGTTCCTGGGTTAGTAAGGGAACAGATACGCAGTATTTT. It encodes CASSSWVSKGTDTQYF.

This chain links TRBV19 with TRBJ1-1; no clear D gene. V was clipped by 3 bases and J by 0 bases, with 5 bases between them. The CDR3 runs to 13 residues. Germline values: CDR1 LNHDA, CDR2 SQIVND (reference sequence). The CDR3 loop reads CASSIRMNTEAFF. The CDR3 DNA follows: TGTGCCAGTAGTATTCGAATGAACACTGAAGCTTTCTTT.

This chain uses TRBV5-1 with TRBJ2-2; D is unresolved. Germline V lookup: CDR1 SGHRS, CDR2 YFSETQ. V lost 8 bases and J 1 base, leaving 6 bases between the germline ends. The CDR3 loop spans 12 amino acids. The CDR3 bases are TGCGCCAGTCAGGAGAACACCGGGGAGCTGTTTTTT. Translating it yields CASQENTGELFF.

The rearrangement links TRBV7-6 to TRBJ2-7, with D perhaps given as TRBD1 or TRBD2 (5 bases each). V was clipped by 6 bases and J by 1 base, with 19 bases between them. From germline, CDR1 is SGHVS and CDR2 FNYEAQ. This CDR3 spans 16 amino acids. CDR3 residues: CASSPGPRGDSYEQYF. DNA of the CDR3: TGTGCCAGCAGTCCCGGGCCCCGAGGGGATTCCTACGAGCAGTACTTC.

The chain combines TRBV10-3 with TRBJ2-1; no clear D gene. Germline lookup yields CDR1 ENHRY and CDR2 SYGVKD. Trimming took 0 bases from V and 0 from J, leaving 9 bases between them. This CDR3 has 16 residues. This CDR3 reads CAISESERFSYNEQFF. In DNA form, the CDR3 reads TGTGCCATCAGTGAGTCGGAGCGCTTCTCCTACAATGAGCAGTTCTTC.

The chain links TRBV13 to TRBJ2-7; D is unresolved. Germline V gene data show CDR1 as PRHDT and CDR2 as FYEKMQ (reference sequence). The CDR3 length is 15 residues. Deletions cut 0 bases from V and 3 bases from J, with 12 bases between. CDR3 DNA: TGTGCCAGCAGCTTAGGTTTAGGGTCTATCTACGAGCAGTACTTC. It translates to CASSLGLGSIYEQYF.